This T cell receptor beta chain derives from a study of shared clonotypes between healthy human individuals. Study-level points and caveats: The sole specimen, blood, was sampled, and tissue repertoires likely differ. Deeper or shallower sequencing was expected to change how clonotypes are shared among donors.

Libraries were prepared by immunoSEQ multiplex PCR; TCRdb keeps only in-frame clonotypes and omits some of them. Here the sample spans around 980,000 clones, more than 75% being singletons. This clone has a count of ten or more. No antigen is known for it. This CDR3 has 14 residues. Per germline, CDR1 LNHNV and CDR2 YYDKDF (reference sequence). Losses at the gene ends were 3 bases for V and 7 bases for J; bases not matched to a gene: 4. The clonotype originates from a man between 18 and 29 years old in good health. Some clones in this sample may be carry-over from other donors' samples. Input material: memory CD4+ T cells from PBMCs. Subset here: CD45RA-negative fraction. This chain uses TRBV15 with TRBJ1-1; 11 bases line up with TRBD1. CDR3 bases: TGTGCCACCAGCAGCGGACAGGGGGCAAATGAAGCTTTCTTT. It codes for CATSSGQGANEAFF.